The 21 T cell receptor beta chains below all came from one sample that was sequenced in a study of CD8+CD57+ T cells in acquired aplastic anemia. Genomic DNA provided the template from which TCR beta VDJ and CDR3 profiles were obtained. TCRdb fed the reads into MiXCR, producing one record per CDR3 protein. In the table there are under 200,000 distinct CDR3 sequences, over 60% of which are singletons. Input material: sorted CD4+, CD8+, or CD8+CD57+ T cells (not recorded which) from PBMCs. These receptors were collected from a human donor with severe aplastic anemia or a healthy control (not recorded which).

About this clonotype: One base away lies a much larger clone, so this may be a sequencing read error. The chain employs TRBV11-2 and TRBJ1-1, with unresolved D. Trimming stripped 1 base from V and 5 bases from J, with 11 bases between. The CDR3 loop spans 14 amino acids. Germline loops: CDR1 SGHAT, CDR2 FQNNGV. The CDR3 here is CASSLVGASTEAFF. CDR3 in DNA: TGTGCCAGCAGCTTAGTGGGTGCGAGTACTGAAGCTTTCTTT.

The chain is built from TRBV7-9 and TRBJ1-2; TRBD1 agrees at 7 bases. Unmatched junction bases numbered 9, after V lost 8 bases and J lost 0 bases. The germline CDR1 and CDR2 sequences are SEHNR and FQNEAQ (reference sequence). This CDR3 has 15 amino acids. DNA for the CDR3: TGTGCCAGCGGCCATTTGGGACAGTCTAACTATGGCTACACCTTC. Translation: CASGHLGQSNYGYTF.

This clonotype has ten or more counts. The CDR3 region has the DNA TGTGCCAGTAGTATGGTAGACAGTTCTTACGGAAACATTCAGTACTTC. Its translation is CASSMVDSSYGNIQYF. The chain combines TRBV19 with TRBJ2-4; D perhaps matches TRBD1 (5 bases). The CDR3 has 16 residues. Trimming took 3 bases from V and 6 from J, leaving 18 bases between them. CDR1 is LNHDA, CDR2 SQIVND, per germline (reference sequence).

This chain links TRBV20-1 with TRBJ1-6; D might be TRBD1 (6 bases). The CDR3 loop spans 14 amino acids. CDR1 is DFQATT and CDR2 is SNEGSKA in the germline V gene (reference sequence). Trimming took 4 bases from V and 9 from J, leaving 16 bases between them. The CDR3 coding sequence is TGCAGTGCTAAGGACAGACCGGAGAGTTCACCCCTCCACTTT. This sequence encodes CSAKDRPESSPLHF.

This clonotype was observed a single time. The chain recombines TRBV6-2 or TRBV6-3 with TRBJ2-7; 8 bases fit TRBD2. CDR3 length: 14 amino acids. V lost 7 bases to trimming and J lost 4 bases; unmatched junction nucleotides: 9. Looked up from germline, CDR1 is MNHEY and CDR2 is SVGEGT. In DNA form, the CDR3 reads TGTGCCAGCACCCCGAGCGGGAGTAGTTACGAGCAGTACTTC. This translates into CASTPSGSSYEQYF.

V gene TRBV27 combines with J gene TRBJ2-7; D gene ambiguous. The germline V gene encodes CDR1 MNHEY and CDR2 SMNVEV (reference sequence). The CDR3 covers 15 residues. The germline V and J ends were trimmed by 0 bases and 4 bases, with 13 bases remaining between them. CDR3 sequence: CASSLSVSPSYEQYF. Here the CDR3 DNA reads TGTGCCAGCAGTTTATCCGTGTCACCTTCATACGAGCAGTACTTC.

The V and J genes are TRBV20-1 and TRBJ1-1; 7 nucleotides match TRBD1. V dropped 5 bases and J dropped 1; count of bases not matched to a gene: 10. Per the germline V gene, CDR1 is DFQATT and CDR2 is SNEGSKA (reference sequence). This CDR3 has 15 amino acids. The CDR3 region has the DNA TGCAGTGCTCGAAGGGCGGGACAGACGAACACTGAAGCTTTCTTT. Protein product: CSARRAGQTNTEAFF.

As concerns this clonotype: At one end, the junction sequence differs from germline, possibly due to a read error. The chain couples TRBV10-3 to TRBJ1-2, with no clear D. The germline gives CDR1 ENHRY, CDR2 SYGVKD. The CDR3 sequence is 14 residues long. The CDR3 nucleotides read TGTGCCAGCAGTGAAGTCAGAGCTAACTATGGCTACACCTTC. Its protein product is CASSEVRANYGYTF.

This clonotype was observed many times. The chain employs TRBV12-3 or TRBV12-4 and TRBJ1-1; D not certain. This CDR3 spans 13 amino acids. V lost 5 bases to trimming and J lost 3 bases, with 10 bases between them. CDR3 in DNA: TGTGCCAGCAGTCCCCTGGCGGACACTGAAGCTTTCTTT. Translating it yields CASSPLADTEAFF.

This clonotype was observed many times. CDR3: CASSQDSPNGGFSYEQYF. The CDR3 nucleotides are TGCGCCAGCAGCCAAGACTCACCAAACGGGGGCTTCTCCTACGAGCAGTACTTC. This chain joins TRBV4-3 and TRBJ2-7; D is tentatively TRBD1 or TRBD2 (6 bases each). Trimming left V 0 bases short and J 0 bases short, with 18 bases between. CDR1 is LGHNA, CDR2 YSLEER, per germline. The CDR3 is made up of 18 amino acids.

The chain couples TRBV24-1 to TRBJ1-5; D is uncertain. V shed 3 bases and J shed 7 bases, with 6 bases lying between them. The CDR3 loop spans 12 amino acids. Per the germline V gene, CDR1 is KGHDR and CDR2 is SFDVKD. The CDR3, as DNA: TGTGCCACCAGTGATGGGCAGCAGCCCCAGCATTTT. Protein sequence: CATSDGQQPQHF.

The V call is TRBV4-2, the J call TRBJ2-7; a weak D match, TRBD1 (6 bases). Germline V CDR1 and CDR2: LGHNA, YNFKEQ. The CDR3 sequence is 16 residues long. V dropped 4 bases and J dropped 3 bases, with 19 bases sitting between them. This CDR3 reads CASSRGATGSVYEQYF. Written as DNA, the CDR3 is TGTGCCAGCAGCCGAGGTGCGACAGGTAGTGTCTACGAGCAGTACTTC.

The chain has TRBV7-2 and TRBJ1-6; D is ambiguous. Looked up from germline, CDR1 is SGHTA and CDR2 is FQGNSA. The V end was cut by 9 bases, the J end by 7 bases, with 19 bases between. The CDR3 contains 15 residues. The DNA of the CDR3 is TGTGCCAGTACCCCTGAAGGATGGGGAAATTCACCCCTCCACTTT. It yields the protein CASTPEGWGNSPLHF.

This clonotype was found many times. This sequence joins TRBV6-4 and TRBJ2-2; weak D call: TRBD1 (7 bases). Germline V gives CDR1 MRHNA, CDR2 SNTAGT. Trimming pared 5 bases from V and 3 bases from J, leaving 10 bases between. The CDR3 loop spans 14 amino acids. The CDR3 nucleotides read TGTGCCAGCAGTCAGGGGGAGGACACCGGGGAGCTGTTTTTT. It is translated as CASSQGEDTGELFF.

V gene TRBV15 combines with J gene TRBJ2-3; D is perhaps TRBD1 or TRBD2 (6 bases each). The CDR3 spans 15 residues. The V end lost 8 bases, the J end lost 2 bases, and 17 bases lay between the germline ends. Germline assignment: CDR1 LNHNV and CDR2 YYDKDF (reference sequence). CDR3 amino acids: CATATTGAYTDTQYF. In DNA, the CDR3 is TGTGCCACCGCCACTACGGGGGCCTACACAGATACGCAGTATTTT.

This clonotype was picked up many times. The V gene is TRBV19, the J gene TRBJ1-4; tentative D call: TRBD1 (5 bases). There are 16 residues in the CDR3. CDR1 LNHDA and CDR2 SQIVND come from the germline V gene (reference sequence). V was pared by 0 bases and J by 6 bases, with 14 bases between. CDR3 loop: CASSIDLQGAHEKLFF. The CDR3, as DNA: TGTGCCAGTAGTATAGATCTGCAGGGAGCTCATGAAAAACTGTTTTTT.

In nucleotides, the CDR3 is TGTGCCAGCAGCCAATACTCCACCGGGACAGAGCAGTTCTTC. Its translation is CASSQYSTGTEQFF. The chain has TRBV3-1 and TRBJ2-1; a weak D match, TRBD1 (6 bases). The germline CDR1 and CDR2 sequences are LGHDT and YNNKEL (reference sequence). The CDR3 has 14 residues. Trimming took off 2 bases at V and 10 bases at J, with 15 bases between the two ends.

The gene calls are TRBV9 and TRBJ2-1; D might be TRBD2 (6 bases). The length of the CDR3 is 17 residues. The V and J ends lost 4 bases and 2 bases respectively, with 19 bases between them. From germline, CDR1 is SGDLS and CDR2 YYNGEE. CDR3 amino acids: CASSPRLGGVAYNEQFF. DNA of the CDR3: TGTGCCAGCAGCCCCCGTTTAGGCGGGGTGGCCTACAATGAGCAGTTCTTC.

The chain carries TRBV12-3 or TRBV12-4 and TRBJ2-2; the D gene is possibly TRBD2 (5 bases). This CDR3 region has 11 residues. Trimming removed 7 bases at V and 9 bases at J, with 9 bases between. CDR3 sequence: CASTTSRELFF. The CDR3 nucleotides are TGTGCCAGCACCACTAGTCGGGAGCTGTTTTTT.

This sequence joins TRBV15 and TRBJ1-2; D uncertain. The germline V and J ends were trimmed by 4 bases and 4 bases, with 10 bases remaining between them. CDR1 and CDR2 (germline): LNHNV, YYDKDF (reference sequence). This CDR3 region has 13 residues. The CDR3 reads CATSKGGSYGYTF. DNA for the CDR3: TGTGCCACCAGCAAGGGAGGGAGCTATGGCTACACCTTC.

The V gene is TRBV5-1, the J gene TRBJ2-7, with 11 bases fitting TRBD1. With V trimmed by 4 bases and J by 7 bases, 7 bases remained unmatched. Germline CDR1 and CDR2: SGHRS and YFSETQ. This CDR3 region has 14 residues. As DNA, the CDR3 is TGCGCCAGCAGCCACGGGGACAGGGGGGGAGAGCAGTACTTC. It is translated as CASSHGDRGGEQYF.